These 18 T cell receptor beta chains originate from one sample sequenced in a study of T cell repertoires in cytomegalovirus infection. A single record per CDR3 protein comes from TCRdb applying MiXCR to the reads. Here the sample spans approximately 500,000 distinct CDR3 sequences, more than 25% being singletons. The sample taken for sequencing was PBMCs. The receptors stem from a human donor in good health (CMV status not recorded). Some clones in this sample may be carry-over from other donors' samples.

The rearrangement links TRBV13 to TRBJ2-3; no definite D call. CDR1 is PRHDT, CDR2 FYEKMQ, per germline (reference sequence). CDR3 length: 15 amino acids. V was pared by 2 bases and J by 2 bases, with 11 bases between. This CDR3 is CASSLYPSHTDTQYF. CDR3 nucleotide sequence: TGTGCCAGCAGCTTATATCCTAGTCACACAGATACGCAGTATTTT. Full variable domain (outside the CDR3, taken from reference TRBV13 and TRBJ2-3): AAGVIQSPRHLIKEKRETATLKCYPIPRHDTVYWYQQGPGQDPQFLISFYEKMQSDKGSIPDRFSAQQFSDYHSELNMSSLELGDSALYFCASSLYPSHTDTQYFGPGTRLTVL.

The chain links TRBV11-2 to TRBJ2-7; 8 bases line up with TRBD2. The CDR3 spans 15 residues. With V trimmed by 0 bases and J by 6 bases, 7 bases remained unmatched. Germline CDR1 reads SGHAT; CDR2 reads FQNNGV. CDR3 DNA: TGTGCCAGCAGCTTAGAACCGGGACTAGTGAGCGAGCAGTACGTC. Protein: CASSLEPGLVSEQYV.

The gene calls are TRBV7-2 and TRBJ2-3; 7 nucleotides align to TRBD2. This CDR3 spans 17 amino acids. V shed 5 bases and J 5 bases; nucleotides not matched to a gene: 16. Germline V gives CDR1 SGHTA, CDR2 FQGNSA. CDR3 sequence reads: CASSPGWAGVSRDTQYF. The CDR3, as DNA: TGTGCCAGCAGCCCCGGGTGGGCGGGAGTGTCGCGAGATACGCAGTATTTT.

The rearrangement joins TRBV11-2 to TRBJ2-7, with 10 nucleotides matching TRBD2. Germline V gene data show CDR1 as SGHAT and CDR2 as FQNNGV. V shed 5 bases, J shed 6 bases, and the junction held 13 bases outside the gene matches. The CDR3 has 16 amino acids. The CDR3 nucleotides read TGTGCCAGCAGCGATGTGGGTCCTAGCGGGAGTGCCGAGCAGTACGTC. Residues: CASSDVGPSGSAEQYV.

This clonotype has at least ten counts. In nucleotides, the CDR3 is TGTGCCAGCAGCCCAGACCAGATGAGGATTAACAATGAGCAGTTCTTC. It is translated as CASSPDQMRINNEQFF. The V gene is TRBV7-2, the J gene TRBJ2-1, with no clear D. This CDR3 is built from 16 residues. Germline CDR1 reads SGHTA; CDR2 reads FQGNSA. V lost 5 bases and J 5 bases, leaving 19 bases between the germline ends.

The V and J genes are TRBV4-1 and TRBJ1-4; no clear D gene. Germline V gives CDR1 MGHRA, CDR2 YSYEKL. The V end lost 5 bases, the J end lost 5 bases, and 12 bases lay between the germline ends. The CDR3 length is 14 residues. Written as DNA, the CDR3 is TGCGCCAGCAGCTTATCGATTCAAAATGAAAAACTGTTTTTT. Encoded protein: CASSLSIQNEKLFF.

This clonotype was seen ten or more times. The chain carries TRBV7-6 and TRBJ2-5; 8 bases line up with TRBD2. Germline values: CDR1 SGHVS, CDR2 FNYEAQ. This CDR3 spans 16 amino acids. J gave up 4 bases and V 9 bases, and 16 bases lay outside the gene matches. The CDR3 nucleotides are TGTGCCAGTAGGAGATCTCCGGGAGGGTACGGAGAGACCCAGTACTTC. Translation gives CASRRSPGGYGETQYF.

This clonotype appeared a few times. The chain employs TRBV12-3 or TRBV12-4 and TRBJ1-4; 11 bases agree with TRBD1. The V and J ends lost 4 bases and 8 bases, in that order; junction bases with no gene match: 9. The CDR3 sequence is 16 residues long. The CDR3 coding sequence is TGTGCCAGCAGTTCTCTACCGGGACAGGGGGAGGAAAAACTGTTTTTT. Translating it yields CASSSLPGQGEEKLFF.

The chain uses TRBV20-1 and TRBJ2-1; D tentatively fits TRBD1 or TRBD2 (5 bases each). The CDR3 has 14 residues. Trimming cost V 0 bases and J 9 bases, with 15 bases left between them. Germline V gives CDR1 DFQATT, CDR2 SNEGSKA (reference sequence). CDR3 DNA: TGCAGTGCTAGAGACAGAATAGCGAGGGGTGAGCAGTTCTTC. The encoded protein is CSARDRIARGEQFF.

The rearrangement joins TRBV4-1 to TRBJ2-7, with 8 positions matching TRBD1. The CDR3 loop spans 14 amino acids. Germline V gene sequence: CDR1 MGHRA, CDR2 YSYEKL. With V trimmed by 2 bases and J by 3 bases, 3 bases remained unmatched. In DNA form, the CDR3 reads TGCGCCAGCAGCCAAAGGACAGGGCTCTACGAGCAGTACGTC. Amino acid sequence: CASSQRTGLYEQYV.

The rearrangement uses TRBV4-3 and TRBJ2-1; 10 positions agree with TRBD2. V was clipped by 4 bases and J by 4 bases; unmatched bases: 4. Germline V gene lookup returns CDR1 LGHNA and CDR2 YSLEER. The CDR3 runs to 15 residues. CDR3 DNA: TGCGCCAGCAGCCCGGGACTAGCGCGTTACAATGAGCAGTTCTTC. Amino acids: CASSPGLARYNEQFF.

The V gene is TRBV7-8, the J gene TRBJ1-5, with D perhaps matching TRBD1 (6 bases). Germline V gives CDR1 SGHVS, CDR2 FQNEAQ. The CDR3 runs to 16 residues. Between the trimmed V and J ends, which lost 1 base and 2 bases, there was a span of 12 bases. The CDR3 bases are TGTGCCAGCAGCTTAGAACGGGGGCGACGCAATCAGCCCCAGCATTTT. It translates to CASSLERGRRNQPQHF.

The CDR3 bases are TGTGCCAGCAGTCCCGGACTAGCGGGATTGGGAGATACGCAGTATTTT. This translates into CASSPGLAGLGDTQYF. The chain links TRBV28 to TRBJ2-3; 12 bases align to TRBD2. Losses at the gene ends were 5 bases for V and 5 bases for J; bases not matched to a gene: 8. Germline CDR1 and CDR2: MDHEN and SYDVKM. This CDR3 has 16 residues.

This clonotype showed up just a few times. The V and J genes are TRBV6-1 and TRBJ2-2, with D uncertain. V was clipped by 2 bases and J by 1 base, with 8 bases between them. The CDR3 has 15 amino acids. Germline V lookup: CDR1 MNHNS, CDR2 SASEGT. Written as DNA, the CDR3 is TGTGCCAGCAGTGAATCCGCAGGGAACACCGGGGAGCTGTTTTTT. It specifies CASSESAGNTGELFF.

Concerning this clonotype: This may come from a read error, since a much larger clone is one base off. The rearrangement uses TRBV11-1 and TRBJ2-3; 11 nucleotides line up with TRBD2. The CDR3 runs to 15 residues. Looked up from germline, CDR1 is SGHAT and CDR2 is FQDESV (reference sequence). V gave up 5 bases and J gave up 4 bases; unmatched junction bases: 5. CDR3 sequence: CASSTRTSGSDTQYF. The CDR3 DNA follows: TGTGCCAGCAGCACCCGGACTAGCGGGTCAGATACGCAGTATTTT.

This chain joins TRBV6-6 and TRBJ2-4, with 14 bases lining up with TRBD2. The V gene's germline CDR1 is MNHNY and CDR2 SVGAGI (reference sequence). Trimming removed 6 bases from V and 3 bases from J; junction bases left unmatched: 7. The CDR3 length is 17 residues. The CDR3, as DNA: TGTGCCAGCAGCCCCGGGACTAGCGGGAGAATCAAAAACATTCAGTACTTC. This sequence encodes CASSPGTSGRIKNIQYF.

The genes are TRBV5-1 and TRBJ1-6, with 7 nucleotides matching TRBD1. The germline V gene has CDR1 SGHRS and CDR2 YFSETQ. This CDR3 spans 13 amino acids. Trimming at V came to 4 bases and at J to 9 bases, leaving 4 bases not matched to a gene. The CDR3 region has the DNA TGCGCCAGCAGCGAAGACAGGGTTTCACCCCTCCACTTT. This encodes CASSEDRVSPLHF.

The J gene is TRBJ1-2, the V gene TRBV4-3; possible D gene TRBD1, 6 bases. Trimming left V 0 bases short and J 5 bases short, with 13 bases between. Germline CDR1 reads LGHNA; CDR2 reads YSLEER. This CDR3 has 15 amino acids. The CDR3 spells CASSQEGGTNYGYTF. The CDR3 nucleotides are TGCGCCAGCAGCCAAGAAGGAGGGACAAATTATGGCTACACCTTC.